This TCR beta chain was identified in a study of identical twins (dated by TCRdb to 2016 to 2018). The study in broad terms: The study deep-sequenced TCR alpha and beta repertoires from monozygotic twins, unrelated adults of various ages and cord blood to test whether fetal clonotypes persist. To rule out contamination, the twin experiments were replicated at different times with different library preparation protocols. Here is what the overall study found, with its caveats: Compared with coincidental sharing between unrelated individuals, an excess of low generation-probability sequences was observed among out-of-frame TCR alpha sequences shared between twins. Fewer insertions were carried by abundant cord blood beta clonotypes; a weaker similar trend was observed in young adult naive repertoires, while no such trend was observed in memory repertoires. A weaker excess of twin sharing was found in beta out-of-frame sequences because the signal-to-noise ratio was lowered by fewer shared sequences. Invariant T cells such as MAIT and iNKT could partly confound zero-insertion analyses, although diverse VJ usage argued against such confounding for most clonotypes. Conclusions relied on cross-sectional statistical analysis, since the same donors could not be followed over many years. In monozygotic twins, recombination models systematically underestimated out-of-frame TCR alpha sharing, but the models matched the sharing seen between unrelated individuals.

As concerns this clonotype: Its antigen is unknown. Base qualities are not recorded, but no much larger clone differs from it by a single base.

All donors were healthy Caucasians. The twin cohort comprised three pairs of female monozygotic twins, all aged about 18 to 29 years. The RNA used for TCR libraries was isolated from peripheral blood mononuclear cells. To prepare the library, 5' RACE was applied. Sequencing took place on an Illumina HiSeq 2000. Template switching added a universal primer binding site, and the final cDNA carried a unique molecular identifier that allowed TCR cDNA molecules to be counted accurately. First-strand cDNA for TCR alpha and beta chains was synthesized from specific primers in the conserved constant-segment region. Each cDNA library was double barcoded, with a SMART-Mk sample barcode plus Illumina barcodes, to control for contamination. Two successive PCR steps introduced TruSeq adapter sequences along with Illumina sample barcodes. Sequencing of the TCR alpha and beta cDNA libraries was done on the Illumina HiSeq platform using custom primers. Per the source publication's procedure: MiGEC processed the raw reads to extract unique molecular identifiers, while MiXCR was used to determine the CDR3 positions. For each individual, recombination models were inferred using an EM algorithm with the repgenHMM and IGoR tools. Shared clonotypes were analyzed with the tcR package in R, and sharing was normalized by the product of cloneset sizes. Out-of-frame nonproductive sequences were analyzed to study raw recombination free of thymic and clonal selection effects. The public reads were reanalyzed by TCRdb: fastp trimming at Q25, MiXCR alignment, in-frame beta chains only. Rows are combined by CDR3 protein, so each entry shows the most common genes and DNA. TCRdb's processing, not the authors', yielded these V and J calls. The sample contains 750,000 to 950,000 distinct CDR3 sequences, roughly an eighth of them found a single time. The top ten hold 1.5% to 2% of the sample.

This sample also appeared in a second study, on yellow fever vaccine responses in identical twins. According to the second study: According to the authors, the vaccine-induced T cell response in identical twins seemed to be partly convergent and partly specific to each individual. In the study, vaccine-responding T cell clones were precisely tracked in identical twins.

The source of this sequence is a woman younger than 30 in good health. The sample was PBMCs.

The nucleotide sequence reads as follows: TGTGCCAGCAGCGCGGGACAGGGCCTGATGAATGAGCAGTTCTTC. Translation gives CASSAGQGLMNEQFF. In this chain, TRBV7-9 is recombined with TRBJ2-1; TRBD1 fits 9 bases in the junction. CDR1 and CDR2 (SEHNR, FQNEAQ) derive from the germline V gene (reference sequence). From the cysteine up to the phenylalanine, the CDR3 has a length of 15 residues. The CDR3 DNA has 45 bases and is translated from base 1. Germline trimming: 5 bases from V, 7 bases from J; junction bases outside gene matches: 9.